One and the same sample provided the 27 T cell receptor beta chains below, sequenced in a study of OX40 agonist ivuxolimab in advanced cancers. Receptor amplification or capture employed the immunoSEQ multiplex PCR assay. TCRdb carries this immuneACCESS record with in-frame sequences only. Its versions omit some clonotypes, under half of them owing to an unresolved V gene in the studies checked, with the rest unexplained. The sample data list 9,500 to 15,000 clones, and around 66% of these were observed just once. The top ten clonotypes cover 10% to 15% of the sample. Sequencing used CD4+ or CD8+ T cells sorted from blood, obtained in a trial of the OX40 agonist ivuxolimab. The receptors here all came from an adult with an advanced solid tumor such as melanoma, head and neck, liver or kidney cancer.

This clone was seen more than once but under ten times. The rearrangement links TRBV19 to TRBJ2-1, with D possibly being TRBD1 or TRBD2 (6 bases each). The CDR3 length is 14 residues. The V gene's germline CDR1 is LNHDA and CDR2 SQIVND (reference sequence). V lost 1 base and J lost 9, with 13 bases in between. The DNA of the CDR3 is TGTGCCAGTAGTATAGTGCCGGGGGCGGCTGAGCAGTTCTTC. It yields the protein CASSIVPGAAEQFF.

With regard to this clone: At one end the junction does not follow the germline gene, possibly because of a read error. CDR3 loop: CASSLAPVGMNYEQYF. CDR3 coding DNA: TGTGCCAGCAGCCTAGCCCCAGTGGGGATGAACTACGAGCAGTACTTC. The chain employs TRBV7-9 and TRBJ2-7, with a possible D match to TRBD2 (5 bases). In germline, CDR1 is SEHNR, CDR2 FQNEAQ (reference sequence). The CDR3 has 16 residues.

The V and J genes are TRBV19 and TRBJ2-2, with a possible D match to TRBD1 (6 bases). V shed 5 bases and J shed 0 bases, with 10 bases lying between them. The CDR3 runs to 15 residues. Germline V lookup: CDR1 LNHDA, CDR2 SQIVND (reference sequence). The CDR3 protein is CASSLWTANTGELFF. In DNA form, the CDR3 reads TGTGCCAGTAGTCTATGGACAGCGAACACCGGGGAGCTGTTTTTT. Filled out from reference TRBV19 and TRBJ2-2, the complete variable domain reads DGGITQSPKYLFRKEGQNVTLSCEQNLNHDAMYWYRQDPGQGLRLIYYSQIVNDFQKGDIAEGYSVSREKKESFPLTVTSAQKNPTAFYLCASSLWTANTGELFFGEGSRLTVL.

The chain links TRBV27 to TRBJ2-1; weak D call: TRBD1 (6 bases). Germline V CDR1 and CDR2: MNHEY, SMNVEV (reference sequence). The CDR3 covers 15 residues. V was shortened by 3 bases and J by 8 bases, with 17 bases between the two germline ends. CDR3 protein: CASSFFLGTTYEQFF. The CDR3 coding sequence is TGTGCCAGCAGTTTTTTCCTCGGGACAACCTATGAGCAGTTCTTC.

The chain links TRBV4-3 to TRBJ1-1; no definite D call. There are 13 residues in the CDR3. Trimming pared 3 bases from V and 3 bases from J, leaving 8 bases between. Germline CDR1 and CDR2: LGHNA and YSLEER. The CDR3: CASSQDGYTEAFF. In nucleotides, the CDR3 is TGCGCCAGCAGCCAGGACGGCTACACTGAAGCTTTCTTT.

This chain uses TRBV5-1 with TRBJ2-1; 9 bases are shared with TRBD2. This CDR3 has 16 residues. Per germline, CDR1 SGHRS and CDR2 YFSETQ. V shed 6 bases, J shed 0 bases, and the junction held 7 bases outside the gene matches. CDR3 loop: CASTSGIRSSYNEQFF. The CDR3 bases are TGCGCCAGCACTAGCGGGATCCGCAGCTCCTACAATGAGCAGTTCTTC.

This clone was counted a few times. DNA of the CDR3: TGTGCCAGCAGCTTATCTGGGGCTATCAATCAGCCCCAGCATTTT. This translates into CASSLSGAINQPQHF. The rearrangement uses TRBV11-3 and TRBJ1-5; D possibly corresponds to TRBD1 (5 bases). Trimming stripped 2 bases from V and 3 bases from J, with 11 bases between. CDR3 size: 15 residues. The germline V gene encodes CDR1 SGHNT and CDR2 YENEEA.

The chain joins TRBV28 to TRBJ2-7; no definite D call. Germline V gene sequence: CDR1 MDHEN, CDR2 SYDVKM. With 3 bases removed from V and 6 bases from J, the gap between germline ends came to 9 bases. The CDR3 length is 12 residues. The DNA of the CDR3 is TGTGCCAGCAGTTTGGGGTCGGCCGAGCAGTACTTC. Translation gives CASSLGSAEQYF. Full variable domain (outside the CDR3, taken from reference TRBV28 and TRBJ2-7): DVKVTQSSRYLVKRTGEKVFLECVQDMDHENMFWYRQDPGLGLRLIYFSYDVKMKEKGDIPEGYSVSREKKERFSLILESASTNQTSMYLCASSLGSAEQYFGPGTRLTVT.

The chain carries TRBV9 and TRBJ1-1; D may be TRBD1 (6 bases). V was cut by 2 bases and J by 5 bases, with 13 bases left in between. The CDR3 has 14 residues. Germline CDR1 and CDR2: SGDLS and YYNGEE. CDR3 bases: TGTGCCAGCAGCGTTGACATGGGGGCGACTGAAGCTTTCTTT. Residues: CASSVDMGATEAFF.

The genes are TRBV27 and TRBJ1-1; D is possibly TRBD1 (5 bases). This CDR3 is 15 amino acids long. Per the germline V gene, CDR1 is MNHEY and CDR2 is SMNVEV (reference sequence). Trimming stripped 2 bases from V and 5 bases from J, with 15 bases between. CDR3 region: CASSLTGSGMTEAFF. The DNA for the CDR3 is TGTGCCAGCAGTTTAACAGGATCAGGGATGACTGAAGCTTTCTTT.

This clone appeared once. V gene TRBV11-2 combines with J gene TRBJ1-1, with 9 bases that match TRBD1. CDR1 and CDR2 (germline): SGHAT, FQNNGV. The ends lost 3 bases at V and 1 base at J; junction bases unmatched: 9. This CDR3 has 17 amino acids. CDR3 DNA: TGTGCCAGCAGCTTCCGGGACAGGGCTCGAGGGAACACTGAAGCTTTCTTT. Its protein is CASSFRDRARGNTEAFF.

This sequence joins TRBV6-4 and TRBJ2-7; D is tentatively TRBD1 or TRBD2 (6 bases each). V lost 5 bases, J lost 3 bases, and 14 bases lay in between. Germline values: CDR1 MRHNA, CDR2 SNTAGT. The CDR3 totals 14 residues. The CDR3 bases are TGTGCCAGCAGTTACGGGGGCTCCGTCTACGAGCAGTACTTC. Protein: CASSYGGSVYEQYF.

CDR3 in amino acids: CASSPLAVQETQYF. For the CDR3, the DNA is TGTGCCAGCAGTCCCCTAGCGGTTCAAGAGACCCAGTACTTC. The chain is built from TRBV2 and TRBJ2-5; 7 nucleotides align to TRBD2. This CDR3 is 14 amino acids long. V was pared by 5 bases and J by 2 bases, with 5 bases of the junction left unmatched. Germline CDR1 and CDR2: SNHLY and FYNNEI.

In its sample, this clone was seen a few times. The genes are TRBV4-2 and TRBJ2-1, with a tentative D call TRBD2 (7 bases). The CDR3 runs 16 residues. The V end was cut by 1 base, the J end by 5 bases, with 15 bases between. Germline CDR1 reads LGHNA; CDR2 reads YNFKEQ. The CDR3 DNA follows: TGTGCCAGCAGCCAAGTAAGGGGGGGAGGGAACAATGAGCAGTTCTTC. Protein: CASSQVRGGGNNEQFF.

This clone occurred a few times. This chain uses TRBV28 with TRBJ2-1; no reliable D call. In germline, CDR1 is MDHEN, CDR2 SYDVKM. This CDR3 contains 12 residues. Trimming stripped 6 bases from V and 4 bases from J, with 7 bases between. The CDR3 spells CASRGLYNEQFF. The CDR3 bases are TGTGCCAGCAGGGGCCTGTACAATGAGCAGTTCTTC.

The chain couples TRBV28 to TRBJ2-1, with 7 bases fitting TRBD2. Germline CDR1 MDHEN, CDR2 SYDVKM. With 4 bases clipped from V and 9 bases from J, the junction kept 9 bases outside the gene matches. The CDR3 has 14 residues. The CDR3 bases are TGTGCCAGCAGTTGGGTAGCGGGTGGTGGTGAGCAGTTCTTC. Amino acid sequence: CASSWVAGGGEQFF.

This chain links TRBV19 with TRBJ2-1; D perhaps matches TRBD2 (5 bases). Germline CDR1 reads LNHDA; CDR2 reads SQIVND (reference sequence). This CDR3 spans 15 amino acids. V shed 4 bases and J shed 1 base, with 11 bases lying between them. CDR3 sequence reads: CASSNRGISYNEQFF. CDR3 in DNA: TGTGCCAGTAGTAATCGGGGTATATCCTACAATGAGCAGTTCTTC.

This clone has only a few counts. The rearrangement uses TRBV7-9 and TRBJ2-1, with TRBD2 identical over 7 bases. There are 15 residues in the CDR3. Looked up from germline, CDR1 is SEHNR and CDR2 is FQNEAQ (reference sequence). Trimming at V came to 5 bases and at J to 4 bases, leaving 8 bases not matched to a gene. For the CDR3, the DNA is TGTGCCAGCAGCGTCTCTAGCGGACTATACAATGAGCAGTTCTTC. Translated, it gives CASSVSSGLYNEQFF.

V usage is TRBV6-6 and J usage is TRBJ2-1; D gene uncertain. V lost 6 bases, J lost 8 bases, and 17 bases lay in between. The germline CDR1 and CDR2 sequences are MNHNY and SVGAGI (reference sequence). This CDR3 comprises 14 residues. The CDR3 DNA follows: TGTGCCAGCAGCTCACTACCACGGATACATGAGCAGTTCTTC. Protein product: CASSSLPRIHEQFF.

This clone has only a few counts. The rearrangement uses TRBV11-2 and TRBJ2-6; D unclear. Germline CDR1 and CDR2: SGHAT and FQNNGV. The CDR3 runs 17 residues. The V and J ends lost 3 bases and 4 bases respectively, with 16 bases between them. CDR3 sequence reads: CASSLYKSGSGANVLTF. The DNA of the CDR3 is TGTGCCAGCAGCTTGTATAAATCCGGCTCCGGGGCCAACGTCCTGACTTTC. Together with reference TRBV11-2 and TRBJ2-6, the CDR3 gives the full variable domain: EAGVAQSPRYKIIEKRQSVAFWCNPISGHATLYWYQQILGQGPKLLIQFQNNGVVDDSQLPKDRFSAERLKGVDSTLKIQPAKLEDSAVYLCASSLYKSGSGANVLTFGAGSRLTVL.

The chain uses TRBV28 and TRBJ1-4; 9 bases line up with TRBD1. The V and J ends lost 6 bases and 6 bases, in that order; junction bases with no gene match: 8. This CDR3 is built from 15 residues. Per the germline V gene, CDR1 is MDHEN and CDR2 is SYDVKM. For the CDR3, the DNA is TGTGCCAGCAGGCTTAACAGGGGGCGGGATGAAAAACTGTTTTTT. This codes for CASRLNRGRDEKLFF.

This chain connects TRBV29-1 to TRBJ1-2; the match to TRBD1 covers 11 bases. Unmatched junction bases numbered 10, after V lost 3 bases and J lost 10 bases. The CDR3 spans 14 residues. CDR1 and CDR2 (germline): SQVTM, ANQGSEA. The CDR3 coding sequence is TGCAGCGTTGACGAGGACAGGGGGCTCTTAGCCTACACCTTC. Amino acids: CSVDEDRGLLAYTF.

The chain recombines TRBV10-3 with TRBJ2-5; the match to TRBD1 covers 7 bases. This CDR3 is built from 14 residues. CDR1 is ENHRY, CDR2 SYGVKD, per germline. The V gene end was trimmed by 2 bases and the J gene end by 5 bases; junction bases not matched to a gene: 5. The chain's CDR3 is CAISETGDGETQYF. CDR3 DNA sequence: TGTGCCATCAGTGAGACAGGGGACGGGGAGACCCAGTACTTC.

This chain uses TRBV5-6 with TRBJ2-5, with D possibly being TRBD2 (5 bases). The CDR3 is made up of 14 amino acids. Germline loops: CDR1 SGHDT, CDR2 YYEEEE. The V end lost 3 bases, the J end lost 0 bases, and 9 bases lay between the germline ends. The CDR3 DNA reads TGTGCCAGCAGCTGGAAGGACTACCAAGAGACCCAGTACTTC. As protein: CASSWKDYQETQYF.

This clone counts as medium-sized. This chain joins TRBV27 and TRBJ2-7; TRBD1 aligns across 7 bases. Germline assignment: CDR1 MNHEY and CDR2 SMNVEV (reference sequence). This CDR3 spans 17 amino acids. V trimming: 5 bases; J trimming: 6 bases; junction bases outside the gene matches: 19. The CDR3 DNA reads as TGTGCCAGCAGTCCTCGGACAGGAAGGTACAATTATGGCGAGCAGTACTTC. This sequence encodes CASSPRTGRYNYGEQYF.

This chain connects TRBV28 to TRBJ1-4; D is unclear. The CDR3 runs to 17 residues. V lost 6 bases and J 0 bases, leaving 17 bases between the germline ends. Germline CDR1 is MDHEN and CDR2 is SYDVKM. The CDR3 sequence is CASSPLGWGATNEKLFF. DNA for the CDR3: TGTGCCAGCAGCCCCCTTGGGTGGGGAGCAACTAATGAAAAACTGTTTTTT.

CDR3 in DNA: TGTGCCAGCAGTTATCTGACCCAAGAGACCCAGTACTTC. Residues: CASSYLTQETQYF. J is TRBJ2-5 and V is TRBV6-5; D uncertain. CDR1 MNHEY and CDR2 SVGAGI come from the germline V gene. CDR3 length: 13 residues. Trimming stripped 3 bases from V and 1 base from J, with 6 bases between.